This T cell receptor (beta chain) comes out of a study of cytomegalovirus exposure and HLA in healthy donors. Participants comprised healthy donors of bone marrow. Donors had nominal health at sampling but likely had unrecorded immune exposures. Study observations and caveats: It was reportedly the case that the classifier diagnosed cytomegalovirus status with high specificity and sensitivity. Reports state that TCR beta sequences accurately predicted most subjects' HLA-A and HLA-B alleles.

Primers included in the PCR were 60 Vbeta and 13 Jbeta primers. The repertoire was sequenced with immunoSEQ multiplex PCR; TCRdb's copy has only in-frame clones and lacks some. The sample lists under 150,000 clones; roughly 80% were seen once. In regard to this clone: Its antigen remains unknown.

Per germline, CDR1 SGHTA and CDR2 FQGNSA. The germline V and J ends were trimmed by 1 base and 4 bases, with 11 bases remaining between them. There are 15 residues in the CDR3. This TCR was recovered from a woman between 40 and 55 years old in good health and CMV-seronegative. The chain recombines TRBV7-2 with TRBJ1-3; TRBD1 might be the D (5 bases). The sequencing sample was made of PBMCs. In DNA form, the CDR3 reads TGTGCCAGCAGCTTAGATTCAGGGTTCGGAAACACCATATATTTT. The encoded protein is CASSLDSGFGNTIYF.